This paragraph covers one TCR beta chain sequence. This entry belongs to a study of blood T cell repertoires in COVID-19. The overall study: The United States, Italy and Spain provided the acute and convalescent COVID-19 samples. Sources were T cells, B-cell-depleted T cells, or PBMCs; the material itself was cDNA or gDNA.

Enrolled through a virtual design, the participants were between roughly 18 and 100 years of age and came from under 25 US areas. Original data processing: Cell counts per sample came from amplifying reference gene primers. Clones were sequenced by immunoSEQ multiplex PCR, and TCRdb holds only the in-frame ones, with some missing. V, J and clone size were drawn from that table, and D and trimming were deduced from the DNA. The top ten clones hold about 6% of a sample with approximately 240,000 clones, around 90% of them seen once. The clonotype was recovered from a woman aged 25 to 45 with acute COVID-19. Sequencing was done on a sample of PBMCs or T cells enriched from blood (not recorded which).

The CDR3, as DNA: TGTGCCAGCAAGGGGGTCTCCTATAATTCACCCCTCCACTTT. This codes for CASKGVSYNSPLHF. The chain has TRBV25-1 and TRBJ1-6; possibly TRBD1 for D (6 bases). V shed 7 bases and J shed 0 bases, with 7 bases lying between them. The germline CDR1 and CDR2 sequences are MGHDK and SYGVNS. This CDR3 comprises 14 residues. Drawing the rest from reference TRBV25-1 and TRBJ1-6, the complete variable domain is EADIYQTPRYLVIGTGKKITLECSQTMGHDKMYWYQQDPGMELHLIHYSYGVNSTEKGDLSSESTVSRIRTEHFPLTLESARPSHTSQYLCASKGVSYNSPLHFGNGTRLTVT.